A single sample gave rise to the 14 T cell receptor beta chains below, sequenced in a study of response to subunit inactivated influenza vaccine. Using its own MiXCR run on the RT-PCR reads, TCRdb lists one record per CDR3 protein. The sample consists of about 780,000 distinct CDR3 sequences, roughly 20% of them appearing once. Sample: PBMCs from blood, taken more than 4 days after vaccination. The receptors here all came from a man aged 45-65 years who received an inactivated influenza vaccine.

This rearrangement joins TRBV7-2 to TRBJ2-2, with D perhaps TRBD2 (6 bases). Germline values: CDR1 SGHTA, CDR2 FQGNSA. Trimming cost V 4 bases and J 1 base, with 16 bases left between them. This CDR3 has 17 amino acids. The chain's CDR3 is CASSSRLPGGNTGELFF. The CDR3 DNA reads as TGTGCCAGCAGCTCCCGCCTCCCCGGGGGGAACACCGGGGAGCTGTTTTTT.

The V call is TRBV12-3 or TRBV12-4, the J call TRBJ1-1; weak D call: TRBD1 (5 bases). CDR3 length: 13 amino acids. Trimming shortened V by 6 bases and J by 5 bases, and 13 bases separated the two germline ends. CDR3 sequence reads: CASSRDRRTEAFF. Written as DNA, the CDR3 is TGTGCCAGCAGCCGGGACCGGAGGACTGAAGCTTTCTTT.

The sample holds one count of this clonotype. This chain joins TRBV19 and TRBJ2-7, with D perhaps matching TRBD2 (6 bases). Between the trimmed V and J ends, which lost 1 base and 0 bases, there was a span of 13 bases. The germline gives CDR1 LNHDA, CDR2 SQIVND (reference sequence). The CDR3 covers 16 residues. This chain's CDR3 is CASSIVYRESSYEQYF. CDR3 nucleotides: TGTGCCAGTAGTATAGTTTATCGGGAGAGCTCCTACGAGCAGTACTTC.

The table lists this clonotype with a few counts. This chain joins TRBV20-1 and TRBJ2-1, with D perhaps TRBD2 (5 bases). This CDR3 spans 15 amino acids. Looked up from germline, CDR1 is DFQATT and CDR2 is SNEGSKA (reference sequence). The V gene lost 6 bases and the J gene lost 0 bases, with 15 bases spanning the gap. This CDR3 is CSAVDSASSYNEQFF. The CDR3 DNA sequence: TGCAGTGCCGTTGATAGCGCGAGCTCCTACAATGAGCAGTTCTTC.

The V call is TRBV4-1, the J call TRBJ2-7; TRBD1 agrees at 9 bases. From germline, CDR1 is MGHRA and CDR2 YSYEKL. V shed 0 bases, J shed 5 bases, and the junction held 8 bases outside the gene matches. The CDR3 sequence is 16 residues long. The CDR3 region has the DNA TGCGCCAGCAGCCAAGAAGAGGGACAGGGAACTCACGAGCAGTACTTC. Translating gives CASSQEEGQGTHEQYF.

This clonotype was recorded a few times. The chain combines TRBV7-2 with TRBJ2-7; D remains ambiguous. Germline V gene lookup returns CDR1 SGHTA and CDR2 FQGNSA. V was shortened by 2 bases and J by 2 bases, with 10 bases between the two germline ends. The CDR3 loop spans 14 amino acids. CDR3 DNA sequence: TGTGCCAGCAGCTTAATGGGGATAGCCTACGAGCAGTACTTC. It codes for CASSLMGIAYEQYF. Supplemented by reference TRBV7-2 and TRBJ2-7, the full variable domain reads GAGVSQSPSNKVTEKGKDVELRCDPISGHTALYWYRQSLGQGLEFLIYFQGNSAPDKSGLPSDRFSAERTGGSVSTLTIQRTQQEDSAVYLCASSLMGIAYEQYFGPGTRLTVT.

This clonotype has at least ten counts. This chain uses TRBV20-1 with TRBJ2-7, with 9 bases fitting TRBD1. This CDR3 region has 16 residues. Germline V gene sequence: CDR1 DFQATT, CDR2 SNEGSKA (reference sequence). Germline trimming cut 0 bases from V and 3 bases from J; bases unmatched to any gene: 9. Written as DNA, the CDR3 is TGCAGTGCTAGAGAACAGGGGGCTCACCTCTTCTACGAGCAGTACTTC. Its translation: CSAREQGAHLFYEQYF.

Regarding this clonotype: A much larger clone differs from this one at a single base, so this may be a read error. The rearrangement links TRBV5-1 to TRBJ2-3; 7 nucleotides line up with TRBD1. The CDR3 runs 14 residues. With V trimmed by 4 bases and J by 4 bases, 6 bases remained unmatched. CDR1 SGHRS and CDR2 YFSETQ come from the germline V gene. CDR3 nucleotides: TGCGCCAGCAGCGGGGACAGTAGCGCAGATACGCAGTATTTT. Its translation: CASSGDSSADTQYF.

This clonotype occurred a few times. The V gene is TRBV7-6, the J gene TRBJ2-5, with 9 nucleotides matching TRBD2. V dropped 0 bases and J dropped 5; count of bases not matched to a gene: 10. Per the germline V gene, CDR1 is SGHVS and CDR2 is FNYEAQ. The CDR3 consists of 17 residues. CDR3 region: CASSLARLAGLVETQYF. CDR3 bases: TGTGCCAGCAGCTTAGCGCGGCTAGCGGGGTTAGTGGAGACCCAGTACTTC.

This clonotype has a handful of counts. The rearrangement joins TRBV28 to TRBJ1-5; D uncertain. CDR3 length: 13 residues. The germline V gene encodes CDR1 MDHEN and CDR2 SYDVKM. Between the trimmed V and J ends, which lost 4 bases and 4 bases, there was a span of 8 bases. For the CDR3, the DNA is TGTGCCAGCAGTTATCCTAATAATCAGCCCCAGCATTTT. Its protein product is CASSYPNNQPQHF.

This clonotype was counted a few times. The chain recombines TRBV20-1 with TRBJ1-1; TRBD1 matches 9 bases. The CDR3 sequence is 14 residues long. The V gene's germline CDR1 is DFQATT and CDR2 SNEGSKA (reference sequence). V dropped 3 bases and J dropped 4; count of bases not matched to a gene: 6. The CDR3 sequence is CSARGQGQGTEAFF. CDR3 coding DNA: TGCAGTGCTAGGGGACAGGGTCAGGGCACTGAAGCTTTCTTT.

This clonotype appeared a few times. This chain uses TRBV20-1 with TRBJ2-5; no reliable D call. This CDR3 region has 14 residues. Germline CDR1 is DFQATT and CDR2 is SNEGSKA (reference sequence). The V gene lost 1 base and the J gene lost 0 bases, with 9 bases spanning the gap. The CDR3 is CSARGTAYQETQYF. The CDR3 DNA reads as TGCAGTGCTAGAGGGACGGCCTACCAAGAGACCCAGTACTTC.

The CDR3 DNA is TGTGCCAGCAGTTCGGGGACAGGCACCCGGGGTCCTGCCCAGTACTTC. It translates to CASSSGTGTRGPAQYF. The genes are TRBV6-2 or TRBV6-3 and TRBJ2-5; 8 bases fit TRBD1. Germline values: CDR1 MNHEY, CDR2 SVGEGT. Losses at the gene ends were 4 bases for V and 9 bases for J; bases not matched to a gene: 16. The CDR3 loop spans 16 amino acids.

The rearrangement links TRBV28 to TRBJ2-7, with no clear D. CDR1 and CDR2 from the germline V gene are MDHEN and SYDVKM. Trimming removed 6 bases from V and 8 bases from J, with 17 bases in between. CDR3 length equals 13 residues. The CDR3 here is CASSIPSTTQQYF. The DNA for the CDR3 is TGTGCCAGCAGCATACCTTCGACGACTCAGCAGTACTTC.